A selection of T cell receptor beta chains follows, all from one sample in a study of T cell repertoires in cytomegalovirus infection. The antigens these receptors bind are not known. TCRdb called the reads again in MiXCR, with one record for every CDR3 protein. This sample has more than 65,000 distinct CDR3 sequences, with approximately 45% found just once. This material consisted of CD8+ T cells from cultured PBMCs, taken from culture after CMV antigen stimulation. These receptors all come from a human donor in good health (CMV status not recorded). Some clones in this sample may be carry-over from other donors' samples. The CDR3 runs from the conserved cysteine through the conserved F or W. The D gene is left open where the match is weak. Size tells how often a clone was seen (once, few, many) or the class of an expanded clone, and some rows leave it out.

J | D | size | V | DNA | CDR3
TRBJ2-1 | . | few | TRBV7-9 | TGTGCCAGCAGCCCCCCCCTAGGTTACAATGAGCAGTTCTTC | CASSPPLGYNEQFF
TRBJ2-3 | . | . | TRBV12-3/TRBV12-4 | TGTGCCAGCAGTCTTCCGATCAGCGATACGCAGTATTTT | CASSLPISDTQYF
TRBJ2-3 | . | . | TRBV7-7 | TGTGCTAGCAGCCCACGGGTTTTGGGTCCCACTAGCACAGATACGCAGTATTTT | CASSPRVLGPTSTDTQYF
TRBJ2-1 | TRBD2 | . | TRBV5-6 | TGTGCCAGCAGCTGGACGTATTATGAAGCGGGGGGGCACAATGAGCAGTTCTTC | CASSWTYYEAGGHNEQFF
TRBJ1-5 | . | . | TRBV20-1 | TGCAGTGCTAGAGATCAGCGGGATAGCAATCAGCCCCAGCATTTT | CSARDQRDSNQPQHF
TRBJ2-7 | . | . | TRBV12-3/TRBV12-4 | TGTGCCAGCAGTCACACGAGCTCCTACGAGCAGTACTTC | CASSHTSSYEQYF
TRBJ2-7 | . | few | TRBV12-3/TRBV12-4 | TGTGCCAGCAGTTTTCGGCTAGCGCGGCACGAGCAGTACTTC | CASSFRLARHEQYF
TRBJ2-1 | TRBD1 | . | TRBV6-5 | TGTGCCAGCAGTTACTCTGGGACAGGGCTCGGCGATGAGCAGTTCTTC | CASSYSGTGLGDEQFF
TRBJ2-1 | . | once | TRBV4-1 | TGCGCCAGCAGCCAAGATCAGGGAGCAGAGCAGTTCTTC | CASSQDQGAEQFF
TRBJ1-6 | TRBD1 | . | TRBV5-1 | TGCGCCAGCGCGGGACAGGGGGCTGATAATTCACCCCTCCACTTT | CASAGQGADNSPLHF
TRBJ2-5 | . | many | TRBV10-3 | TGTGCCATCTCACCAAGGGGACCAGAAGAGACCCAGTACTTC | CAISPRGPEETQYF
TRBJ1-2 | . | . | TRBV5-4 | TGTGCCAGCAGCTCCCCGAAGGGAGCTTACCATGGCTACACCTTC | CASSSPKGAYHGYTF
TRBJ2-3 | . | few | TRBV7-8 | TGTGCCAGCAGCGCGAAGACAGGAGATAGCACAGATACGCAGTATTTT | CASSAKTGDSTDTQYF
TRBJ1-2 | TRBD1 | . | TRBV7-9 | TGTGCCAGCAGCTTAGGGCTTGGACAGGGTGGAGGCTACACCTTC | CASSLGLGQGGGYTF
TRBJ2-4 | . | . | TRBV6-4 | TGTGCCAGCAGAAAACGGGGTGGGAGAAACATTCAGTACTTC | CASRKRGGRNIQYF
TRBJ1-6 | TRBD1 | . | TRBV7-9 | TGTGCCAGCAGCTTCGACAGGGTGGCACCCCTCCACTTT | CASSFDRVAPLHF
TRBJ2-7 | . | . | TRBV7-9 | TGTGCCAGCAGCTCCTCGTCTAGTTTCGAGCAGTACTTC | CASSSSSSFEQYF
TRBJ1-2 | . | . | TRBV7-2 | TGTGCCAGCAGCTTATTTTTAGGGTGGGACTATGGCTACACCTTC | CASSLFLGWDYGYTF